The TCR beta chain described here comes from a study of Ad26.COV2.S vaccination and SARS-CoV-2 variants. This clone was seen a handful of times. Trimming took off 2 bases at V and 7 bases at J, with 26 bases between the two ends. CDR3 size: 18 residues. Method: immunoSEQ multiplex PCR; TCRdb's copy keeps in-frame clones and lacks some. The profile shows some 180,000 clones, around nine tenths of them singletons. This sequence was found in a human donor who had recovered from COVID-19. Sequencing used peripheral blood, obtained after recovery from COVID-19. V is TRBV23-1 and J is TRBJ2-5; D possibly uses TRBD1 or TRBD2 (5 bases each). TRBV23-1 is an open reading frame whose function is uncertain. Here the CDR3 reads CASSQRPARGTALRTQYF. CDR3 nucleotides: TGCGCCAGCAGTCAAAGACCCGCGAGGGGAACGGCCCTAAGGACCCAGTACTTC.